These 32 T cell receptor beta chains were all obtained from the same sample, sequenced in a study of blood T cells in healthy people across ages. The second PCR ran 7 to 11 cycles with a sample-barcoded 5' primer and J-beta primers. From the 5' RACE reads, TCRdb called clonotypes with MiXCR, one entry per CDR3 protein. The repertoire holds about 690,000 distinct CDR3 sequences, with around two fifths as singletons. The sample was blood. Receptors were obtained from a man older than 75 in good health.

Comments on this clonotype: An end of the junction differs from the germline gene, which may be a read error. This chain joins TRBV6-5 and TRBJ1-6, with D possibly matching TRBD1 (6 bases). The CDR3 spans 13 residues. Germline loops: CDR1 MNHEY, CDR2 SVGAGI. CDR3 coding DNA: TGTGCCATCCGTGGGCAGGGGAATTCACCCCCCCACTTT. As protein: CAIRGQGNSPPHF.

Turning to this clonotype: Sequence at one end of the junction differs from germline and may be a read error. This chain connects TRBV6-5 to TRBJ2-3; the match to TRBD2 covers 7 bases. This CDR3 has 12 residues. Germline loops: CDR1 MNHEY, CDR2 SVGAGI. CDR3 sequence (DNA): TGTACCAGCAGGGACTACACAGATACGCAGTATTTT. The encoded protein is CTSRDYTDTQYF.

This clonotype was found a few times. The chain is built from TRBV6-5 and TRBJ2-1; 9 bases agree with TRBD1. This CDR3 region has 15 residues. Per germline, CDR1 MNHEY and CDR2 SVGAGI. V lost 5 bases and J lost 2; bases outside the gene matches: 4. The CDR3 region has the DNA TGTGCCAGCAGTACGGACAGGGGACCCTACAATGAGCAGTTCTTC. This gives the protein CASSTDRGPYNEQFF.

As DNA, the CDR3 is TGCAGCGGGGTCGTTGGGCAAGAGACCCAGTACTTC. Translated, it gives CSGVVGQETQYF. This sequence joins TRBV29-1 and TRBJ2-5, with D unclear. The CDR3 is made up of 12 amino acids. Between the trimmed V and J ends, which lost 7 bases and 2 bases, there was a span of 11 bases. Germline CDR1 reads SQVTM; CDR2 reads ANQGSEA.

In its sample, this clonotype was seen once. A much larger clone sits a single nucleotide away, making a read error possible. This rearrangement joins TRBV20-1 to TRBJ2-7, with 7 bases identical to TRBD2. Germline values: CDR1 DFQATT, CDR2 SNEGSKA (reference sequence). J gave up 12 bases and V 6 bases, and 20 bases lay outside the gene matches. The CDR3 sequence is 14 residues long. CDR3 region: CSASRRLAVETRYF. DNA of the CDR3: TGCAGTGCGAGTAGACGGCTAGCGGTAGAGACCCGGTACTTC.

V and J are TRBV18 and TRBJ1-1, with unresolved D. The CDR3 is 14 residues long. Germline lookup yields CDR1 KGHSH and CDR2 LQKENI. Trimming removed 6 bases at V and 8 bases at J, with 19 bases between. CDR3: CASSSPPVQQEAFF. CDR3 nucleotide sequence: TGTGCCAGCTCCTCTCCACCGGTCCAACAAGAAGCTTTCTTT.

CDR3 loop: CSAPLGAHTDTQYF. As DNA, the CDR3 is TGCAGTGCTCCCCTAGGGGCGCACACAGATACGCAGTATTTT. This rearrangement joins TRBV20-1 to TRBJ2-3, with D possibly matching TRBD1 (5 bases). The CDR3 extends over 14 amino acids. CDR1 DFQATT and CDR2 SNEGSKA come from the germline V gene (reference sequence). Trimming removed 5 bases at V and 2 bases at J, with 14 bases between.

The chain carries TRBV4-1 and TRBJ2-7, with no clear D. The V end lost 0 bases, the J end lost 3 bases, and 9 bases lay between the germline ends. The germline V gene has CDR1 MGHRA and CDR2 YSYEKL. The CDR3 totals 14 residues. CDR3 DNA: TGCGCCAGCAGCCAAGATACAGCCTTCTACGAGCAGTACTTC. Its protein is CASSQDTAFYEQYF.

A note on this clonotype: This may come from a read error, since a much larger clone is one base off. The V call is TRBV3-1, the J call TRBJ1-1; possibly TRBD1 for D (5 bases). From germline, CDR1 is LGHDT and CDR2 YNNKEL (reference sequence). The CDR3 contains 14 residues. The germline V and J ends were trimmed by 3 bases and 13 bases, with 21 bases remaining between them. The CDR3 DNA reads TGTGCCAGCAGCCACCCCATCGGGGCCGCGAGGGTTTTCTTT. Its protein is CASSHPIGAARVFF.

CDR3 region: CASSLAAGGSYNEQYF. The DNA of the CDR3 is TGTGCCAGCAGCTTGGCCGCAGGGGGGTCCTACAATGAGCAGTACTTC. This chain uses TRBV5-5 with TRBJ2-1, with D perhaps matching TRBD1 (7 bases). The last part of the DNA fits TRBJ2-7 better; the J call may be wrong. Germline CDR1 reads SGHKS; CDR2 reads YYEKEE (reference sequence). The CDR3 spans 16 residues.

This clonotype was counted only a few times. V and J are TRBV20-1 and TRBJ2-5; 9 positions agree with TRBD2. Trimming at V came to 1 base and at J to 11 bases, leaving 11 bases not matched to a gene. The CDR3 spans 14 residues. Germline V CDR1 and CDR2: DFQATT, SNEGSKA (reference sequence). This CDR3 is CSARGSGRGNEQYF. The CDR3 bases are TGCAGTGCTAGAGGTAGCGGGAGAGGAAATGAGCAGTACTTC.

The chain has TRBV28 and TRBJ2-4; perhaps TRBD2 as D (6 bases). Trimming cost V 3 bases and J 0 bases, with 12 bases left between them. The CDR3 is 16 amino acids. Germline lookup yields CDR1 MDHEN and CDR2 SYDVKM. Written as DNA, the CDR3 is TGTGCCAGCAGTTTTACGGGGGAAATAGCCAAAAACATTCAGTACTTC. It yields the protein CASSFTGEIAKNIQYF.

This rearrangement joins TRBV27 to TRBJ1-6; the match to TRBD1 covers 10 bases. Per germline, CDR1 MNHEY and CDR2 SMNVEV (reference sequence). The trim removed 5 bases at V and 2 bases at J, leaving 6 bases unmatched. The CDR3 loop spans 17 amino acids. The CDR3 bases are TGTGCCAGCAGTACGGACAGGGGGGGAACCTATAATTCACCCCTCCACTTT. It yields the protein CASSTDRGGTYNSPLHF.

This clonotype was observed many times. This sequence joins TRBV7-9 and TRBJ2-7; D gene ambiguous. Germline values: CDR1 SEHNR, CDR2 FQNEAQ (reference sequence). This CDR3 contains 13 residues. Trimming removed 7 bases at V and 1 base at J, with 11 bases between. DNA of the CDR3: TGTGCCAGCAAACCAGACTCTTCCTACGAGCAGTACTTC. It yields the protein CASKPDSSYEQYF.

As concerns this clonotype: A much larger clone differs from this one at a single base, so this may be a read error. The chain carries TRBV7-2 and TRBJ1-4; D gene ambiguous. The germline V gene encodes CDR1 SGHTA and CDR2 FQGNSA. This CDR3 is 17 amino acids long. The CDR3: CVSSLAVSGPTNEKLFF. The CDR3 DNA is TGTGTCAGCAGCTTAGCTGTGTCTGGGCCAACTAATGAAAAACTGTTTTTT. The complete variable domain, with remaining parts taken from reference TRBV7-2 and TRBJ1-4, reads GAGVSQSPSNKVTEKGKDVELRCDPISGHTALYWYRQSLGQGLEFLIYFQGNSAPDKSGLPSDRFSAERTGGSVSTLTIQRTQQEDSAVYLCVSSLAVSGPTNEKLFFGSGTQLSVL.

This clonotype was seen a handful of times. The chain uses TRBV20-1 and TRBJ2-1; D could derive from TRBD1 or TRBD2 (5 bases each). V lost 3 bases and J lost 3, with 12 bases in between. The CDR3 totals 14 residues. Germline-derived CDR1 and CDR2 are DFQATT and SNEGSKA (reference sequence). The CDR3 bases are TGCAGTGCTAGGGGGGATAGGAGCTACAATGAGCAGTTCTTC. Residues: CSARGDRSYNEQFF.

The chain links TRBV7-2 to TRBJ2-7; no clear D gene. The end of the DNA is better explained by TRBJ2-5, so the J call may be wrong. CDR1 is SGHTA, CDR2 FQGNSA, per germline. The CDR3 is 13 residues long. The CDR3 bases are TGTGCCAGCGGCACGTGGGGTTTAGAGACCCAGTACTTC. It encodes CASGTWGLETQYF.

The V gene is TRBV29-1, the J gene TRBJ1-2; unclear D gene. Trimming took off 1 base at V and 9 bases at J, with 12 bases between the two ends. The CDR3 has 12 residues. Germline V gene data show CDR1 as SQVTM and CDR2 as ANQGSEA. The CDR3 loop is CSVEGRPYSYTF. CDR3 nucleotides: TGCAGCGTTGAAGGACGGCCTTATAGCTACACCTTC.

Concerning this clonotype: A much larger clone is a single base away; this may be a read error. This rearrangement joins TRBV11-2 to TRBJ2-1; 8 bases align to TRBD2. Germline V gene data show CDR1 as SGHAT and CDR2 as FQNNGV. The CDR3 sequence is 15 residues long. The junction had 13 bases not matched to a gene; V was cut back by 5 bases and J by 10 bases. CDR3 residues: CASSNLAGTSYEQFF. In DNA, the CDR3 is TGTGCCAGCAGCAACCTAGCGGGTACCTCCTACGAGCAGTTCTTC.

The chain has TRBV7-2 and TRBJ2-5; D is undetermined. The CDR3 spans 12 residues. Germline V gene lookup returns CDR1 SGHTA and CDR2 FQGNSA. V lost 6 bases and J lost 5, with 10 bases in between. The CDR3, as DNA: TGTGCCAGCAGTCGACTCTGGGAGACCCAGTACTTC. This codes for CASSRLWETQYF.

The gene calls are TRBV6-6 and TRBJ2-1, with 9 bases lining up with TRBD1. Germline V lookup: CDR1 MNHNY, CDR2 SVGAGI (reference sequence). CDR3 length: 15 residues. J was trimmed by 5 bases and V by 3 bases; bases with no gene match: 5. The DNA for the CDR3 is TGTGCCAGCAGTTATTCGGGACAGGGACACAATGAGCAGTTCTTC. This gives the protein CASSYSGQGHNEQFF.

This clonotype has a handful of counts. The rearrangement uses TRBV7-2 and TRBJ1-2; 8 bases line up with TRBD1. The junction had 16 bases not matched to a gene; V was cut back by 3 bases and J by 4 bases. Germline V gives CDR1 SGHTA, CDR2 FQGNSA. This CDR3 has 18 residues. The DNA of the CDR3 is TGTGCCAGCAGCTTCGGCCCATCCTCAGGACAGGGCCCCTATGGCTACACCTTC. Translating gives CASSFGPSSGQGPYGYTF. Full variable domain (remainder filled in from reference TRBV7-2 and TRBJ1-2): GAGVSQSPSNKVTEKGKDVELRCDPISGHTALYWYRQSLGQGLEFLIYFQGNSAPDKSGLPSDRFSAERTGGSVSTLTIQRTQQEDSAVYLCASSFGPSSGQGPYGYTFGSGTRLTVV.

J is TRBJ2-1 and V is TRBV20-1; 10 positions match TRBD2. Losses at the gene ends were 5 bases for V and 4 bases for J; bases not matched to a gene: 14. The CDR3 has 17 residues. From germline, CDR1 is DFQATT and CDR2 SNEGSKA (reference sequence). For the CDR3, the DNA is TGCAGTGCTTCTCCTCCCAGCGGGGGGGCCGTATACAATGAGCAGTTCTTC. Residues: CSASPPSGGAVYNEQFF.

This clonotype was observed a single time. A much larger clone differs from this one at a single base, so this may be a read error. The chain's CDR3 is CSAFRDEYNEQYF. The CDR3 DNA follows: TGCAGCGCCTTTCGGGACGAATACAATGAGCAGTACTTC. This chain links TRBV29-1 with TRBJ2-7, with D perhaps being TRBD1 or TRBD2 (5 bases each). The V and J ends lost 7 bases and 7 bases respectively, with 20 bases between them. Germline values: CDR1 SQVTM, CDR2 ANQGSEA. The CDR3 contains 13 residues.

This clonotype was counted a few times. The chain joins TRBV30 to TRBJ1-5, with 11 positions matching TRBD1. The CDR3 consists of 16 residues. CDR1 and CDR2 from the germline V gene are GTSNPN and SVGIG (reference sequence). V was clipped by 3 bases and J by 3 bases; unmatched bases: 7. CDR3 residues: CAWSHRDRGFNQPQHF. CDR3 nucleotides: TGTGCCTGGAGCCACCGGGACAGGGGGTTCAATCAGCCCCAGCATTTT.

The V gene is TRBV15, the J gene TRBJ2-7; D might be TRBD1 (5 bases). The CDR3 is 15 residues long. V was trimmed by 0 bases and J by 3 bases, leaving 12 bases between them. Germline loops: CDR1 LNHNV, CDR2 YYDKDF (reference sequence). The CDR3, as DNA: TGTGCCACCAGCAGAGAACGACAGAAATTCTACGAGCAGTACTTC. This encodes CATSRERQKFYEQYF.

The rearrangement joins TRBV6-2 or TRBV6-3 to TRBJ1-1, with D unclear. This CDR3 has 13 residues. V was pared by 2 bases and J by 13 bases, with 17 bases between. CDR1 is MNHEY and CDR2 is SVGEGT in the germline V gene. In nucleotides, the CDR3 is TGTGCCAGCAGTTACCCGGACGGCCCGAGGGTTTTCTTT. Amino acid sequence: CASSYPDGPRVFF.

The V and J genes are TRBV12-3 or TRBV12-4 and TRBJ1-5, with D possibly matching TRBD1 (6 bases). The CDR3 is 20 residues long. V lost 1 base and J lost 2, with 24 bases in between. The CDR3: CASSLVSLGGPRGGNQPQHF. CDR3 DNA sequence: TGTGCCAGCAGTTTAGTTTCTTTGGGGGGGCCCCGAGGTGGCAATCAGCCCCAGCATTTT.

This clonotype was counted between two and nine times. A read error may account for a junction end that differs from germline. V usage is TRBV5-1 and J usage is TRBJ2-4; 11 bases agree with TRBD2. With the DNA end fitting TRBJ2-7 better, the J assignment may be wrong. CDR1 is SGHRS and CDR2 is YFSETQ in the germline V gene. The CDR3 has 15 residues. The CDR3 bases are TGCGCTAGCAGCATACTAGCGGGAGTGGGCTACGAGCAGTACTTC. Its protein is CASSILAGVGYEQYF.

The chain carries TRBV6-2 or TRBV6-3 and TRBJ1-5; D remains unclear. Trimming cost V 1 base and J 2 bases, with 9 bases left between them. The CDR3 is made up of 15 amino acids. CDR1 MNHEY and CDR2 SVGEGT come from the germline V gene. The CDR3 bases are TGTGCCAGCAGTTACTTTGGGAGTGGCAATCAGCCCCAGCATTTT. Amino acids: CASSYFGSGNQPQHF.

This rearrangement joins TRBV7-3 to TRBJ2-7; D is perhaps TRBD2 (5 bases). V was clipped by 2 bases and J by 0 bases, with 11 bases between them. Germline CDR1 SGHTA, CDR2 FQGTGA. This CDR3 spans 15 amino acids. The CDR3: CASSLQAGVSYEQYF. DNA of the CDR3: TGTGCCAGCAGCTTACAGGCCGGGGTCTCCTACGAGCAGTACTTC.

In its sample, this clonotype was seen a few times. This sequence joins TRBV6-5 and TRBJ1-6, with D possibly matching TRBD1 (5 bases). Germline CDR1 reads MNHEY; CDR2 reads SVGAGI. V dropped 6 bases and J dropped 10 bases, with 22 bases sitting between them. The CDR3 length is 16 residues. This chain's CDR3 is CASSLRRRQGESPLHF. CDR3 in DNA: TGTGCCAGCAGCCTTCGGAGACGGCAGGGAGAATCACCCCTCCACTTT.